These 14 T cell receptor beta chains were sequenced from one sample in a study of OX40 agonist ivuxolimab in advanced cancers. Method: immunoSEQ multiplex PCR; TCRdb's copy keeps in-frame clones and lacks some. The sample records about 69,000 clones, 85% to 90% being singletons. Sequences were derived from CD4+ or CD8+ T cells sorted from blood, sampled in a trial of the OX40 agonist ivuxolimab. The receptors here all came from an adult with an advanced solid tumor such as melanoma, head and neck, liver or kidney cancer.

The chain carries TRBV27 and TRBJ2-2, with 9 bases that match TRBD2. Germline V gene lookup returns CDR1 MNHEY and CDR2 SMNVEV (reference sequence). CDR3 length: 20 amino acids. V lost 7 bases, J lost 3 bases, and 21 bases stayed unmatched. This chain's CDR3 is CASIPSPGLASFVDTGELFF. CDR3 DNA: TGTGCCAGCATCCCGTCACCGGGACTAGCAAGTTTTGTGGACACCGGGGAGCTGTTTTTT.

This chain uses TRBV7-9 with TRBJ1-2, with TRBD1 matching 8 bases. Unmatched junction bases numbered 6, after V lost 4 bases and J lost 11 bases. The CDR3 consists of 12 residues. Per germline, CDR1 SEHNR and CDR2 FQNEAQ (reference sequence). The chain's CDR3 is CASSSDRAGYTF. Written as DNA, the CDR3 is TGTGCCAGCAGCTCGGACAGGGCGGGTTACACCTTC.

The chain employs TRBV13 and TRBJ1-1, with D perhaps matching TRBD1 (5 bases). V was cut by 4 bases and J by 4 bases, with 13 bases left in between. The CDR3 has 14 residues. Germline V gene sequence: CDR1 PRHDT, CDR2 FYEKMQ (reference sequence). CDR3 region: CASSSNRRGTEAFF. The CDR3 DNA follows: TGTGCCAGCAGCTCTAACAGGAGGGGCACTGAAGCTTTCTTT.

The chain joins TRBV29-1 to TRBJ2-2, with 9 bases aligning to TRBD2. V was clipped by 3 bases and J by 0 bases; unmatched bases: 2. This CDR3 has 15 residues. Germline CDR1 is SQVTM and CDR2 is ANQGSEA. This CDR3 reads CSVDSGRTNTGELFF. The CDR3 coding sequence is TGCAGCGTTGATAGCGGGAGAACGAACACCGGGGAGCTGTTTTTT.

V gene TRBV4-1 combines with J gene TRBJ1-1; D is possibly TRBD1 (5 bases). Germline V lookup: CDR1 MGHRA, CDR2 YSYEKL. The length of the CDR3 is 18 residues. V was trimmed by 1 base and J by 0 bases, leaving 18 bases between them. The CDR3 here is CASSQGRGWGNLNTEAFF. For the CDR3, the DNA is TGCGCCAGCAGCCAAGGTCGGGGGTGGGGAAACCTGAACACTGAAGCTTTCTTT.

The chain uses TRBV6-9 and TRBJ1-2; TRBD1 matches at 7 bases. This CDR3 region has 15 residues. The germline V gene encodes CDR1 MNHGY and CDR2 SVAAGI. V was pared by 4 bases and J by 4 bases, with 9 bases of the junction left unmatched. Here the CDR3 reads CASSSRGANFYGYTF. The CDR3 bases are TGTGCCAGCAGTTCCAGGGGGGCGAACTTCTATGGCTACACCTTC.

V usage is TRBV13 and J usage is TRBJ1-1, with D possibly TRBD1 on 5 matching bases. The ends were cut back, 1 base at V and 4 bases at J, with 13 bases in the middle. Germline V lookup: CDR1 PRHDT, CDR2 FYEKMQ (reference sequence). The CDR3 contains 15 residues. In DNA, the CDR3 is TGTGCCAGCAGCTTAGCTGGTCAGGGAGGCACTGAAGCTTTCTTT. It is translated as CASSLAGQGGTEAFF.

CDR3 residues: CAWSLTDTQYF. In DNA, the CDR3 is TGTGCCTGGAGTTTGACAGATACGCAGTATTTT. The chain combines TRBV30 with TRBJ2-3; no definite D call. The CDR3 is made up of 11 amino acids. V dropped 2 bases and J dropped 3 bases, with 3 bases sitting between them. CDR1 is GTSNPN and CDR2 is SVGIG in the germline V gene (reference sequence).

The chain recombines TRBV11-2 with TRBJ1-4; D may be TRBD1 (6 bases). This CDR3 spans 15 amino acids. V was cut by 4 bases and J by 5 bases, with 14 bases left in between. Germline CDR1 and CDR2: SGHAT and FQNNGV. CDR3 loop: CASSWGRGTNEKLFF. In nucleotides, the CDR3 is TGTGCCAGCAGCTGGGGCAGGGGAACGAATGAAAAACTGTTTTTT.

The chain links TRBV5-4 to TRBJ2-7; D is undetermined. CDR1 is SGHNT, CDR2 YYREEE, per germline (reference sequence). This CDR3 is 13 amino acids long. With 2 bases removed from V and 4 bases from J, the gap between germline ends came to 10 bases. CDR3 coding DNA: TGTGCCAGCAGCTTAGGGTCTTTTTACGAGCAGTACTTC. Its protein product is CASSLGSFYEQYF.

The chain uses TRBV19 and TRBJ1-5; 7 positions match TRBD1. This CDR3 spans 13 amino acids. Germline V gives CDR1 LNHDA, CDR2 SQIVND (reference sequence). J lost 5 bases, V lost 7 bases, and 5 bases had no gene match. The CDR3 DNA is TGTGCCAGTACCTACAGGGGAGATCAGCCCCAGCATTTT. Protein sequence: CASTYRGDQPQHF. Full variable domain (missing parts from reference TRBV19 and TRBJ1-5): DGGITQSPKYLFRKEGQNVTLSCEQNLNHDAMYWYRQDPGQGLRLIYYSQIVNDFQKGDIAEGYSVSREKKESFPLTVTSAQKNPTAFYLCASTYRGDQPQHFGDGTRLSIL.

The CDR3 bases are TGCAGCGTTGTCCTTAAGGCAACCGAAGCTTTCTTT. This gives the protein CSVVLKATEAFF. V gene TRBV29-1 combines with J gene TRBJ1-1, with D hard to call. V lost 4 bases, J lost 8 bases, and 14 bases lay in between. Germline CDR1 SQVTM, CDR2 ANQGSEA. The CDR3 spans 12 residues.

The chain uses TRBV21-1 and TRBJ2-1. TRBV21-1 is a documented pseudogene. This CDR3 has 14 residues. The CDR3 nucleotides read TGTGCCAGCAGACCCGGCCGAAGGGTAAGGGAGCAGTTCTTC. Translating it yields CASRPGRRVREQFF.

The chain joins TRBV29-1 to TRBJ2-5; the D call may be TRBD1 or TRBD2 (5 bases each). V lost 1 base and J 2 bases, leaving 14 bases between the germline ends. The CDR3 is made up of 15 amino acids. Per germline, CDR1 SQVTM and CDR2 ANQGSEA. CDR3: CSVEVGPIAQETQYF. The DNA of the CDR3 is TGCAGCGTTGAAGTGGGACCTATAGCTCAAGAGACCCAGTACTTC.